This T cell receptor beta chain comes out of a study of blood T cells in healthy people across ages. Together with a sample-barcoded 5' primer, a J-beta primer mix was included in a second PCR lasting about 7 to 12 cycles. TCRdb itself ran the 5' RACE reads through MiXCR, one entry per CDR3 protein. Among 800,000 to 950,000 distinct CDR3 sequences listed, 29% were seen once. V gave up 2 bases and J gave up 2 bases, with 13 bases separating them. Per the germline V gene, CDR1 is SGHRS and CDR2 is YFSETQ. The CDR3 runs to 16 residues. This sample was also put to use in a study of T cells of mothers and their children.

The sequenced sample was blood. The sequence came from a woman in her 40s in good health. J is TRBJ2-2 and V is TRBV5-1, with D tentatively TRBD1 (6 bases). The chain's CDR3 is CASSFKRGINTGELFF. CDR3 nucleotide sequence: TGCGCCAGCAGCTTTAAGAGGGGGATCAACACCGGGGAGCTGTTTTTT.